This T cell receptor (beta chain) stems from a study of blood T cell repertoires in COVID-19. About the research overall: Acute and convalescent COVID-19 specimens originated in the United States, Italy and Spain.

The data were produced by immunoSEQ multiplex PCR, yet TCRdb's version contains in-frame clones alone and is incomplete. The sample records fewer than 200,000 clones, about 80% being singletons. The length of the CDR3 is 15 residues. V was clipped by 1 base and J by 7 bases; unmatched bases: 0. CDR1 and CDR2 (germline): SGHVS, FNYEAQ. The sequenced sample consisted of peripheral blood. The rearrangement uses TRBV7-6 and TRBJ2-1; TRBD2 agrees at 14 bases. The TCR comes from a man aged 65-85 years with active or convalescent COVID-19. Written as DNA, the CDR3 is TGTGCCAGCAGCTTAGGACTAGCGGGGGGGAATGAGCAGTTCTTC. Encoded protein: CASSLGLAGGNEQFF.